A selection of T cell receptor beta chains follows, all from one sample in a study of cytomegalovirus exposure and HLA in healthy donors. This table comes from immunoSEQ multiplex PCR, and its TCRdb copy is limited to in-frame clones, with some not included. The sample has 43,000 or so clones, roughly nine tenths seen once; the top ten hold 5.6%. Material: PBMCs. The receptors come from a man aged 18 to 30 in good health and CMV-seronegative. The CDR3 runs from the conserved cysteine through the conserved F or W. D genes are given only for firm matches. The listing skips clone size in some rows; elsewhere it reads once, few, many or a size class.

J | V | size | D | DNA | CDR3
TRBJ1-4 | TRBV2 | . | . | TGTGCCAGCAGTGTAGGCCTCCAGGGAGAAAAACTGTTTTTT | CASSVGLQGEKLFF
TRBJ2-1 | TRBV5-1 | once | TRBD2 | TGCGCCAGCAGATCACTAGCGGGGCGCAATGAGCAGTTCTTC | CASRSLAGRNEQFF
TRBJ2-7 | TRBV7-9 | . | . | TGTGCCAGCAGCTTAGCTTCAGGGATCACCACCTACGAGCAGTACTTC | CASSLASGITTYEQYF
TRBJ1-3 | TRBV7-9 | . | TRBD1 | TGTGCCAGCAGCTTAGCTCCAGGGGGATTCGGAGACACCATATATTTT | CASSLAPGGFGDTIYF
TRBJ2-2 | TRBV9 | . | TRBD1 | TGTGCCAGCAGCCTGGGACAGGGGGCGCCCGGGGAGCTGTTTTTT | CASSLGQGAPGELFF
TRBJ2-7 | TRBV2 | . | . | TGTGCCAGCAGTGAAGGGGCCAGGGGAAGCGACGAGCAGTACTTC | CASSEGARGSDEQYF
TRBJ2-6 | TRBV5-1 | . | TRBD1 | TGCGCCAGCAGAACGACCTGGACAGGGGGTGGTGCTGGGGCCAACGTCCTGACTTTC | CASRTTWTGGGAGANVLTF
TRBJ2-7 | TRBV6-4 | once | . | TGTGCCAGCAGTGACTACGGAATAAGGACAGCTGGCCCCTACGAGCAGTACTTC | CASSDYGIRTAGPYEQYF
TRBJ2-2 | TRBV7-8 | once | TRBD1 | TGTGCCAGCAGCGTCCGACAGGGGGGCACCGGGGAGCTGTTTTTT | CASSVRQGGTGELFF
TRBJ2-7 | TRBV28 | . | TRBD2 | TGTGCCAGCAGGTACAGCGGGGGGCCCATCTACGAGCAGTACTTC | CASRYSGGPIYEQYF
TRBJ2-3 | TRBV19 | . | . | TGTGCCAGTATGGGCCCAGCAACAGATACGCAGTATTTT | CASMGPATDTQYF
TRBJ2-2 | TRBV5-1 | . | TRBD2 | TGCGCCAGCAGCTTTGGACTAGCGGCGAACACCGGGGAGCTGTTTTTT | CASSFGLAANTGELFF
TRBJ2-5 | TRBV5-5 | . | TRBD1 | TGTGCCAGCAGCTCCGGGGCAGGGGGCATTGTCGGGGAGACCCAGTACTTC | CASSSGAGGIVGETQYF
TRBJ1-1 | TRBV5-4 | . | TRBD1 | TGTGCCAGCAGCTATGGACAGGGGGTGAGGACTTTCTTT | CASSYGQGVRTFF
TRBJ1-4 | TRBV6-1 | . | TRBD1 | TGTGCCAGCACCGGACAGGGGGCAACTAATGAAAAACTGTTTTTT | CASTGQGATNEKLFF
TRBJ2-1 | TRBV25-1 | . | TRBD2 | TGTGCCAGCAGTGAAGGCATCGGCCTAGCGGGGTACAATGAGCAGTTCTTC | CASSEGIGLAGYNEQFF
TRBJ2-6 | TRBV6-1 | . | TRBD2 | TGTGCCAGCGGTGGGACTAGCGGGGCCTCTGGGGCCAACGTCCTGACTTTC | CASGGTSGASGANVLTF
TRBJ2-1 | TRBV19 | once | TRBD2 | TGTGCCAGTAGTGTCGGACTAGCGGGAGTTGATAATGAGCAGTTCTTC | CASSVGLAGVDNEQFF
TRBJ2-7 | TRBV7-8 | once | TRBD2 | TGTGCCAGCAGCCGGACTAGCGGGCCCTACGAGCAGTACTTC | CASSRTSGPYEQYF
TRBJ2-7 | TRBV5-5 | . | . | TGTGCCAGCAACCCCGGAACAGGTTACGAGCAGTACTTC | CASNPGTGYEQYF
TRBJ1-4 | TRBV25-1 | once | . | TGTGCCAGCAGTGACTCTTTGGACAGACTAAAAGCCGGTGAAAAACTGTTTTTT | CASSDSLDRLKAGEKLFF
TRBJ1-3 | TRBV5-1 | . | TRBD1 | TGCGCCAGCAGCACAGGGGGAGCGGGAAACACCATATATTTT | CASSTGGAGNTIYF
TRBJ1-1 | TRBV11-3 | . | . | TGTGCCAGCAGCTTAGAGGCGAACACTGAAGCTTTCTTT | CASSLEANTEAFF
TRBJ2-1 | TRBV5-1 | once | . | TGCGCCAGCAGCTTGGCGGGGAGGTCTACCTACAATGAGCAGTTCTTC | CASSLAGRSTYNEQFF
TRBJ1-1 | TRBV5-1 | few | . | TGCGCCAGCAGCTTGGAAGAGGGAATGAACACTGAAGCTTTCTTT | CASSLEEGMNTEAFF
TRBJ2-3 | TRBV14 | . | TRBD2 | TGTGCCAGCAGCCTCTGGGGGGGTGCGCAGTATTTT | CASSLWGGAQYF
TRBJ1-6 | TRBV14 | . | TRBD1 | TGTGCCAGCAGCCAGGACAGGGGCCCCTTCGGTTGGGCACCCCTCCACTTT | CASSQDRGPFGWAPLHF
TRBJ2-7 | TRBV5-5 | . | . | TGTGCCAGCAGCTTGGGACGTCAGGGAGGCTACGAGCAGTACTTC | CASSLGRQGGYEQYF
TRBJ2-3 | TRBV7-2 | . | . | TGTGCCAGCAGCTCGACAGATACGCAGTATTTT | CASSSTDTQYF
TRBJ2-7 | TRBV4-1 | . | TRBD1 | TGCGCCAGCAGCCAAGACAGAGACAGGGCCTACGAGCAGTACTTC | CASSQDRDRAYEQYF
TRBJ1-5 | TRBV25-1 | . | . | TGTGCCAGCAGTGAATTGGGGGGAAGGAGCAATCAGCCCCAGCATTTT | CASSELGGRSNQPQHF
TRBJ1-6 | TRBV19 | . | . | TGTGCCAGTAGGTTAGGTGGGACATCGTATCGGTTTGATAATTCACCCCTCCACTTT | CASRLGGTSYRFDNSPLHF
TRBJ1-1 | TRBV6-6 | . | TRBD1 | TGTGCCAGCACGGACAGGGGAACATTGAACACTGAAGCTTTCTTT | CASTDRGTLNTEAFF
TRBJ1-3 | TRBV7-2 | . | . | TGTGCCAGCAGCCCACACGGGACAATTGGAAACACCATATATTTT | CASSPHGTIGNTIYF
TRBJ2-2 | TRBV28 | . | TRBD1 | TGTGCCAGCAGTTCAGTGACAGGGCGTAACACCGGGGAGCTGTTTTTT | CASSSVTGRNTGELFF
TRBJ1-2 | TRBV27 | . | TRBD1 | TGTGCCAGCAGTTTTTTGGGACAGCCAAACTATGGCTACACCTTC | CASSFLGQPNYGYTF
TRBJ2-1 | TRBV12-5 | once | TRBD1 | TGTGCTAGTGGTTTGGGACAGGGGTCCTACAATGAGCAGTTCTTC | CASGLGQGSYNEQFF
TRBJ2-7 | TRBV6-1 | . | TRBD1 | TGTGCCAGCAGGACGGGACAGGGAAACTACGAGCAGTACTTC | CASRTGQGNYEQYF
TRBJ2-3 | TRBV7-6 | . | TRBD2 | TGTGCCAGCAGCTTTAGCCTAGCGGAAGCAGATACGCAGTATTTT | CASSFSLAEADTQYF
TRBJ2-3 | TRBV5-1 | . | TRBD2 | TGCGCCAGCAGCACCGGACTAGCGGGGGTCCCCACAGATACGCAGTATTTT | CASSTGLAGVPTDTQYF
TRBJ2-1 | TRBV9 | . | TRBD1 | TGTGCCAGCAGCGTAGGGACAGGGGCCTACAATGAGCAGTTCTTC | CASSVGTGAYNEQFF
TRBJ1-5 | TRBV29-1 | . | TRBD1 | TGCAGCGCCACACAGGGGTCAGGGGAACAGCCCCAGCATTTT | CSATQGSGEQPQHF
TRBJ1-1 | TRBV7-2 | . | . | TGTGCCAGCAGCTTACAGACAGTCAACACTGAAGCTTTCTTT | CASSLQTVNTEAFF
TRBJ1-1 | TRBV18 | . | . | TGTGCCAGCTCGCAGACAGTCGACACTGAAGCTTTCTTT | CASSQTVDTEAFF
TRBJ1-2 | TRBV5-4 | . | TRBD1 | TGTGCCAGCAGCTTGGGGCAGGGGGGAGGCTACACCTTC | CASSLGQGGGYTF
TRBJ1-5 | TRBV6-6 | . | . | TGTGCCAGCAGATTGGGGGCCGGGTTAAGCAATCAGCCCCAGCATTTT | CASRLGAGLSNQPQHF
TRBJ1-1 | TRBV5-1 | . | . | TGCGCCAGCAGCCTGGACAGGAACACTGAAGCTTTCTTT | CASSLDRNTEAFF
TRBJ2-7 | TRBV6-1 | . | . | TGTGCCAGCAGTGAAGTTAATAGCGCGACCTACGAGCAGTACTTC | CASSEVNSATYEQYF
TRBJ2-3 | TRBV11-2 | . | TRBD2 | TGTGCCAGCAGCTTAGATGGAATAGCGGGGGGTCAGGATACGCAGTATTTT | CASSLDGIAGGQDTQYF
TRBJ2-3 | TRBV20-1 | once | . | TGCAGTGCTCCACAGGGCCCGGCGCAGTATTTT | CSAPQGPAQYF
TRBJ2-7 | TRBV27 | . | TRBD1 | TGTGCCAGCAGTTTATGGTCTGGACAGGGTGAGGGGATGCAGTACTTC | CASSLWSGQGEGMQYF
TRBJ2-5 | TRBV6-1 | many | TRBD2 | TGTGCCAGCAGTGAACTAGCGGGGGGGCAAGAGACCCAGTACTTC | CASSELAGGQETQYF
TRBJ2-7 | TRBV7-4 | . | TRBD1 | TGTGCCAGCAGCCCAGGACAGGGAATATGGGGCGAGCAGTACTTC | CASSPGQGIWGEQYF
TRBJ2-2 | TRBV5-1 | few | TRBD2 | TGCGCCAGCACCTTCGGAGCGGGAAACACCGGGGAGCTGTTTTTT | CASTFGAGNTGELFF